These T cell receptor beta chains were read from a single sample in a study of T-cell memory formation after mild COVID-19. TCRdb processed the 5' RACE reads anew with MiXCR; each CDR3 protein has one entry. Altogether fewer than 700,000 distinct CDR3 sequences are present, less than 25% being singletons, with the ten largest covering around 7.7%. Sequencing was performed on PBMCs or a T cell subset sorted from them (not recorded which). Every receptor here comes from an adult woman who had mild COVID-19 (a few samples of this study predate the infection). Cell type and time point are not known. The CDR3 runs from the conserved cysteine through the conserved F or W. D genes are given only for firm matches. Not every row has a clone size; where given, it reads once, few, many or a size class.

d_gene: .; v_gene: TRBV6-5; j_gene: TRBJ2-7; abundance: .; CDR3aa: CASSYGQGMYEQYF; CDR3nt: TGTGCCAGCAGTTACGGTCAGGGAATGTACGAGCAGTACTTC
d_gene: TRBD1; v_gene: TRBV4-3; j_gene: TRBJ2-7; abundance: few; CDR3aa: CASSYGQGASEQYF; CDR3nt: TGCGCCAGCAGCTACGGACAGGGGGCGAGCGAGCAGTACTTC
d_gene: .; v_gene: TRBV2; j_gene: TRBJ1-2; abundance: few; CDR3aa: CASSERGTNYGYTF; CDR3nt: TGTGCCAGCAGTGAGAGGGGAACTAACTATGGCTACACCTTC
d_gene: .; v_gene: TRBV12-3/TRBV12-4; j_gene: TRBJ2-5; abundance: .; CDR3aa: CASSLDRHGKTQYF; CDR3nt: TGTGCCAGCAGTTTAGACAGGCATGGGAAGACCCAGTACTTC
d_gene: .; v_gene: TRBV11-3; j_gene: TRBJ2-2; abundance: few; CDR3aa: CASSRLEGSTGELFF; CDR3nt: TGTGCCAGCAGCCGATTGGAGGGGAGCACCGGGGAGCTGTTTTTT
d_gene: .; v_gene: TRBV10-3; j_gene: TRBJ1-5; abundance: .; CDR3aa: CAISESRATLFNQPQHF; CDR3nt: TGTGCCATCAGTGAGTCAAGAGCGACCTTATTCAATCAGCCCCAGCATTTT
d_gene: .; v_gene: TRBV5-4; j_gene: TRBJ2-7; abundance: .; CDR3aa: CASSSTRDRGPRQYF; CDR3nt: TGTGCCAGCAGCTCCACAAGAGACCGGGGCCCCCGGCAGTACTTC
d_gene: TRBD1; v_gene: TRBV19; j_gene: TRBJ1-6; abundance: once; CDR3aa: CASSITGDNSPLHF; CDR3nt: TGTGCCAGTAGTATTACAGGGGATAATTCACCCCTCCACTTT
d_gene: TRBD1; v_gene: TRBV12-3/TRBV12-4; j_gene: TRBJ1-2; abundance: .; CDR3aa: CASSLPGGGSYGYTF; CDR3nt: TGTGCCAGCAGTTTGCCGGGAGGGGGCAGCTATGGCTACACCTTC
d_gene: .; v_gene: TRBV29-1; j_gene: TRBJ2-2; abundance: .; CDR3aa: CSAQGLGELFF; CDR3nt: TGCAGCGCTCAAGGCCTGGGGGAGCTGTTTTTT
d_gene: TRBD1; v_gene: TRBV29-1; j_gene: TRBJ1-2; abundance: many; CDR3aa: CSVEDRDYGYTF; CDR3nt: TGCAGCGTTGAGGACAGGGACTATGGCTACACCTTC
d_gene: TRBD1; v_gene: TRBV2; j_gene: TRBJ2-1; abundance: few; CDR3aa: CASSGDRGSHNEQFF; CDR3nt: TGTGCCAGCAGTGGAGACAGGGGGTCTCACAATGAGCAGTTCTTC
d_gene: TRBD1; v_gene: TRBV7-6; j_gene: TRBJ1-3; abundance: .; CDR3aa: CASSLGQADTIYF; CDR3nt: TGTGCCAGCAGCCTTGGACAGGCGGACACCATATATTTT
d_gene: TRBD2; v_gene: TRBV19; j_gene: TRBJ2-1; abundance: few; CDR3aa: CASTSGGVGYNEQFF; CDR3nt: TGTGCCAGTACCTCGGGGGGGGTTGGCTACAATGAGCAGTTCTTC
d_gene: TRBD1; v_gene: TRBV24-1; j_gene: TRBJ2-1; abundance: .; CDR3aa: CATSVAPSQYGTGYNEQFF; CDR3nt: TGTGCCACCAGTGTCGCGCCATCCCAATACGGGACAGGTTACAATGAGCAGTTCTTC
d_gene: TRBD2; v_gene: TRBV6-6; j_gene: TRBJ2-3; abundance: .; CDR3aa: CASSHLSGREADTQYF; CDR3nt: TGTGCCAGCAGTCACTTGAGCGGGAGAGAAGCAGATACGCAGTATTTT
d_gene: .; v_gene: TRBV30; j_gene: TRBJ1-2; abundance: few; CDR3aa: CAWKRTRGDYGYTF; CDR3nt: TGTGCCTGGAAACGTACAAGGGGGGACTATGGCTACACCTTC
d_gene: .; v_gene: TRBV14; j_gene: TRBJ1-2; abundance: few; CDR3aa: CASSQGRILLGYTF; CDR3nt: TGTGCCAGCAGCCAAGGGCGAATCCTGCTAGGCTACACCTTC
d_gene: TRBD1; v_gene: TRBV7-6; j_gene: TRBJ1-2; abundance: few; CDR3aa: CASSLAAQGEYYGYTF; CDR3nt: TGTGCCAGCAGCTTAGCGGCCCAGGGGGAGTACTATGGCTACACCTTC
d_gene: .; v_gene: TRBV20-1; j_gene: TRBJ1-1; abundance: few; CDR3aa: CSASVKNTEAFF; CDR3nt: TGCAGTGCTAGTGTCAAGAACACTGAAGCTTTCTTT
d_gene: .; v_gene: TRBV5-6; j_gene: TRBJ2-1; abundance: .; CDR3aa: CASSLGGDSLNEQFF; CDR3nt: TGTGCCAGCAGCTTGGGGGGGGACAGCCTTAATGAGCAGTTCTTC
d_gene: .; v_gene: TRBV5-4; j_gene: TRBJ2-1; abundance: .; CDR3aa: CASSWEPGHRNEQFF; CDR3nt: TGTGCCAGCAGCTGGGAACCGGGACATCGCAATGAGCAGTTCTTC
d_gene: .; v_gene: TRBV5-1; j_gene: TRBJ2-3; abundance: .; CDR3aa: CASSSRMGADTQYF; CDR3nt: TGCGCCAGCAGCTCCCGAATGGGGGCAGATACGCAGTATTTT
d_gene: .; v_gene: TRBV9; j_gene: TRBJ2-3; abundance: few; CDR3aa: CASSPLVGGTDTQYF; CDR3nt: TGTGCCAGCAGCCCCCTAGTTGGGGGCACAGATACGCAGTATTTT
d_gene: .; v_gene: TRBV9; j_gene: TRBJ2-2; abundance: few; CDR3aa: CASSVGGWGTNTGELFF; CDR3nt: TGTGCCAGCAGCGTAGGAGGTTGGGGGACGAACACCGGGGAGCTGTTTTTT
d_gene: .; v_gene: TRBV7-2; j_gene: TRBJ2-2; abundance: .; CDR3aa: CASSSDRGSGELFF; CDR3nt: TGTGCCAGCAGCTCGGACCGCGGAAGCGGGGAGCTGTTTTTT
d_gene: TRBD1; v_gene: TRBV29-1; j_gene: TRBJ1-2; abundance: few; CDR3aa: CSVAAGGEGGYTF; CDR3nt: TGCAGCGTTGCGGCAGGGGGTGAGGGAGGCTACACCTTC
d_gene: .; v_gene: TRBV6-5; j_gene: TRBJ1-3; abundance: few; CDR3aa: CASSYGTTGNTIYF; CDR3nt: TGTGCCAGCAGTTACGGGACAACCGGAAACACCATATATTTT
d_gene: .; v_gene: TRBV7-2; j_gene: TRBJ1-1; abundance: .; CDR3aa: CASSSPLADFTEAFF; CDR3nt: TGTGCCAGCAGCTCACCCCTAGCCGACTTCACTGAAGCTTTCTTT
d_gene: .; v_gene: TRBV6-5; j_gene: TRBJ1-2; abundance: .; CDR3aa: CASSSGQLSYGYTF; CDR3nt: TGTGCCAGCAGTTCAGGGCAATTATCCTATGGCTACACCTTC
d_gene: .; v_gene: TRBV20-1; j_gene: TRBJ2-1; abundance: .; CDR3aa: CSAREAMGNEQFF; CDR3nt: TGCAGTGCTAGAGAGGCTATGGGTAATGAGCAGTTCTTC
d_gene: TRBD1; v_gene: TRBV18; j_gene: TRBJ1-1; abundance: .; CDR3aa: CASSPDRAEAFF; CDR3nt: TGTGCCAGCTCACCCGACAGGGCTGAAGCTTTCTTT
d_gene: .; v_gene: TRBV7-6; j_gene: TRBJ1-5; abundance: many; CDR3aa: CASSLQGNQPQHF; CDR3nt: TGTGCCAGCAGCTTACAGGGGAATCAGCCCCAGCATTTT
d_gene: .; v_gene: TRBV12-3/TRBV12-4; j_gene: TRBJ2-2; abundance: .; CDR3aa: CASSLKGTGELFF; CDR3nt: TGTGCCAGCAGTTTAAAGGGAACCGGGGAGCTGTTTTTT
d_gene: .; v_gene: TRBV5-4; j_gene: TRBJ2-5; abundance: .; CDR3aa: CASSLPGLETQYF; CDR3nt: TGTGCCAGCAGCTTGCCCGGGTTGGAGACCCAGTACTTC
d_gene: .; v_gene: TRBV20-1; j_gene: TRBJ2-7; abundance: few; CDR3aa: CSARGLDRTYEQYF; CDR3nt: TGCAGTGCTCGCGGACTGGACCGAACCTACGAGCAGTACTTC
d_gene: .; v_gene: TRBV7-8; j_gene: TRBJ1-3; abundance: .; CDR3aa: CASSEPHSGNTIYF; CDR3nt: TGTGCCAGCAGCGAACCGCACTCTGGAAACACCATATATTTT
d_gene: .; v_gene: TRBV30; j_gene: TRBJ2-5; abundance: few; CDR3aa: CAWRGGPQETQYF; CDR3nt: TGTGCCTGGAGGGGGGGCCCCCAAGAGACCCAGTACTTC
d_gene: .; v_gene: TRBV7-9; j_gene: TRBJ2-5; abundance: .; CDR3aa: CASSPLDKTQYF; CDR3nt: TGTGCCAGCAGCCCCCTTGACAAGACCCAGTACTTC
d_gene: .; v_gene: TRBV7-2; j_gene: TRBJ2-7; abundance: .; CDR3aa: CASSPLYRSYEQYF; CDR3nt: TGTGCCAGCAGCCCGCTGTACAGGTCCTACGAGCAGTACTTC